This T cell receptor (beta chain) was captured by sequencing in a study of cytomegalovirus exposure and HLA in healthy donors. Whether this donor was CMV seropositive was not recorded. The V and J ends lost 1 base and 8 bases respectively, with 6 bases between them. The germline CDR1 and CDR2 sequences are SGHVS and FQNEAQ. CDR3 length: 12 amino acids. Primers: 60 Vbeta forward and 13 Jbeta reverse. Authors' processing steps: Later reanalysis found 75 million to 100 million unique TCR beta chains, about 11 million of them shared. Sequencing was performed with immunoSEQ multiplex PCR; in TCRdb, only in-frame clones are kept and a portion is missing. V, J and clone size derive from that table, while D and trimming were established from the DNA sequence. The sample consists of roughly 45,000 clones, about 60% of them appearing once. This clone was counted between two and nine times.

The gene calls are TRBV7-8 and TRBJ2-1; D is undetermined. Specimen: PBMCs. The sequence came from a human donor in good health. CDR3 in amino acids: CASSLGLDEQFF. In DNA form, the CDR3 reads TGTGCCAGCAGCTTAGGGCTGGATGAGCAGTTCTTC. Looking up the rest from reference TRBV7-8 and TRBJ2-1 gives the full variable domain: GAGVSQSPRYKVAKRGQDVALRCDPISGHVSLFWYQQALGQGPEFLTYFQNEAQLDKSGLPSDRFFAERPEGSVSTLKIQRTQQEDSAVYLCASSLGLDEQFFGPGTRLTVL.